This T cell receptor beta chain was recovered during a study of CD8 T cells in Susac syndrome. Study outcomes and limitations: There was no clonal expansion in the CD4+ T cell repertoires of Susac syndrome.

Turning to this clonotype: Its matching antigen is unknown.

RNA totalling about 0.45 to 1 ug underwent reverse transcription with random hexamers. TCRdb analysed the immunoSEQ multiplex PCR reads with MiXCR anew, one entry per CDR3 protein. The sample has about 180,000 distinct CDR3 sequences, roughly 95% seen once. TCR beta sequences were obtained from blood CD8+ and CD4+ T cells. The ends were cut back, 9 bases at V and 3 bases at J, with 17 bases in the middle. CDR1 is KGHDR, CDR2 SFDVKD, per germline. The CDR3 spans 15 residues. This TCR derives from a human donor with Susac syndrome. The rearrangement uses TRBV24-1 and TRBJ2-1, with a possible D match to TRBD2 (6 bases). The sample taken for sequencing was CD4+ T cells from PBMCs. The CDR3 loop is CATPNGGRIYNEQFF. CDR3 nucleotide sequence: TGTGCCACCCCTAATGGAGGGCGCATCTACAATGAGCAGTTCTTC.